This TCR beta chain was captured by sequencing in a study of blood T cells in healthy people across ages. Study-wide points: Both naive CD4+ cell counts and diversity were greater in long-lived donors than in aged donors.

As for this clonotype: The antigen is not known.

Together with a sample-barcoded 5' primer, a J-beta primer mix was included in a second PCR lasting about 7 to 12 cycles. Via MiXCR, TCRdb re-called the 5' RACE reads, giving one row per CDR3 protein. The sample consists of 700,000 to 950,000 distinct CDR3 sequences, approximately 43% of them appearing once. CDR1 and CDR2 from the germline V gene are MNHNS and SASEGT. The CDR3 extends over 15 amino acids. With 6 bases clipped from V and 13 bases from J, the junction kept 15 bases outside the gene matches. This chain links TRBV6-1 with TRBJ2-4; 10 nucleotides match TRBD1. This TCR derives from a woman aged 60-75 years in good health. The sample consisted of blood. The CDR3 nucleotides read TGTGCCAGCAGCTCCGGACAGGGGGTCGAGAATGAGCAGTACTTC. As protein: CASSSGQGVENEQYF.